The 6 T cell receptor beta chains in this list originate from one sample, sequenced in a study of shared clonotypes between healthy human individuals. The table came from immunoSEQ multiplex PCR; TCRdb's copy has only in-frame clones and leaves some out. The table includes fewer than 1.4 million clones, approximately 80% detected once. The sequenced sample was memory CD4+ T cells from PBMCs. Specified subset: CD45RA-negative fraction. The receptors were gathered from a man between 18 and 35 years old in good health. Some clones in this sample may be carry-over from other donors' samples.

J is TRBJ1-4 and V is TRBV4-3; tentative D call: TRBD1 (6 bases). Germline CDR1 reads LGHNA; CDR2 reads YSLEER. The CDR3 extends over 15 amino acids. V gave up 7 bases and J gave up 5 bases, with 17 bases separating them. This CDR3 reads CASTEGGLGNEKLFF. The CDR3, as DNA: TGCGCCAGCACGGAAGGGGGGTTGGGAAATGAAAAACTGTTTTTT.

The chain is built from TRBV5-5 and TRBJ2-5, with D possibly being TRBD1 or TRBD2 (6 bases each). The closer fit of TRBJ2-7 to the DNA end suggests the J call may be wrong. This CDR3 comprises 16 residues. CDR1 and CDR2 (germline): SGHKS, YYEKEE (reference sequence). The CDR3, as DNA: TGTGCCAGCAACTTCGGCGGGGTCAGGGGTGCCCTCGAGCAGTACTTC. Residues: CASNFGGVRGALEQYF.

The sample holds one count of this clone. This chain links TRBV11-2 with TRBJ2-1; D might be TRBD1 (6 bases). CDR1 and CDR2 from the germline V gene are SGHAT and FQNNGV. V lost 4 bases to trimming and J lost 7 bases, with 14 bases between them. The CDR3 runs 14 residues. CDR3 sequence (DNA): TGTGCCAGCAGCTCTACTACAGGGTCTAATGAGCAGTTCTTC. This codes for CASSSTTGSNEQFF.

Comment on this clone: Other DNA sequences in this sample translate to the same CDR3. The chain links TRBV7-2 to TRBJ1-5; TRBD1 is a possible D gene (6 bases). The V end was cut by 1 base, the J end by 2 bases, with 6 bases between. Germline CDR1 reads SGHTA; CDR2 reads FQGNSA. The CDR3 loop spans 14 amino acids. The CDR3 DNA reads TGTGCCAGCAGCTTAGGGACAGGCAATCAGCCCCAGCATTTT. Residues: CASSLGTGNQPQHF.

V gene TRBV28 combines with J gene TRBJ1-4; D is ambiguous. V shed 7 bases and J shed 0 bases, with 9 bases lying between them. CDR1 is MDHEN and CDR2 is SYDVKM in the germline V gene. The CDR3 sequence is 14 residues long. DNA of the CDR3: TGTGCCAGCACCGAACTGTCAACTAATGAAAAACTGTTTTTT. The encoded protein is CASTELSTNEKLFF.

The chain uses TRBV10-2 and TRBJ2-1; TRBD2 matches 14 bases. The CDR3 loop spans 17 amino acids. Germline V gives CDR1 WSHSY, CDR2 SAAADI. With 3 bases clipped from V and 7 bases from J, the junction kept 8 bases outside the gene matches. CDR3 amino acids: CASSEPPGLAGENEQFF. The CDR3 DNA sequence: TGCGCCAGCAGTGAACCCCCGGGACTAGCGGGAGAGAATGAGCAGTTCTTC.